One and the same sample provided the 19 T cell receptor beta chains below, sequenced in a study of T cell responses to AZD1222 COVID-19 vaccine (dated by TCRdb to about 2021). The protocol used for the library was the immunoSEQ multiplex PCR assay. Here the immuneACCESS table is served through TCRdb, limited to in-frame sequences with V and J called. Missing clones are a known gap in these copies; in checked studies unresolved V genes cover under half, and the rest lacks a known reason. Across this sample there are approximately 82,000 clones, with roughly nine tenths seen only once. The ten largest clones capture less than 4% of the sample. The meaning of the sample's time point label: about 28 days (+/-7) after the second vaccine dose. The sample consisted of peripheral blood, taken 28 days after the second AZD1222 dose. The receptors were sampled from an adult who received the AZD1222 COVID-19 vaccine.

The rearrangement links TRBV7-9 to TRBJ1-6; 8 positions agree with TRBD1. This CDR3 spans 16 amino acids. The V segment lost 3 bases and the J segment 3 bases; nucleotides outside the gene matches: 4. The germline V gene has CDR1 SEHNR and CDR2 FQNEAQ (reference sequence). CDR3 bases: TGTGCCAGCAGCTTCGGACAGGGTTTCTATAATTCACCCCTCCACTTT. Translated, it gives CASSFGQGFYNSPLHF.

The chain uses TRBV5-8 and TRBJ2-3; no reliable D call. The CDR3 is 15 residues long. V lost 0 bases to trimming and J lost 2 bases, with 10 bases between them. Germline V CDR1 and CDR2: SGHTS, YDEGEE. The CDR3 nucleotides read TGTGCCAGCAGCTTGGAACGGACCTACACAGATACGCAGTATTTT. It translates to CASSLERTYTDTQYF.

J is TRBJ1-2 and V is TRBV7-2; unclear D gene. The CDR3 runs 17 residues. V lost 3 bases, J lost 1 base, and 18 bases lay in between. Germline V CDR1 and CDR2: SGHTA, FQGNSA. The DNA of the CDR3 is TGTGCCAGCAGCTTCGTCTACAGCCCCAACTTTAACTATGGCTACACCTTC. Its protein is CASSFVYSPNFNYGYTF.

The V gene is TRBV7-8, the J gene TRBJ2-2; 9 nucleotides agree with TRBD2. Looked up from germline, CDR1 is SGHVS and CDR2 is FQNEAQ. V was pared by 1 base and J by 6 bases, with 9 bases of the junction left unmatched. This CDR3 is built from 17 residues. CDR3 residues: CASSLGWASGASGELFF. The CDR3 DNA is TGTGCCAGCAGCTTAGGATGGGCTAGCGGGGCATCCGGGGAGCTGTTTTTT.

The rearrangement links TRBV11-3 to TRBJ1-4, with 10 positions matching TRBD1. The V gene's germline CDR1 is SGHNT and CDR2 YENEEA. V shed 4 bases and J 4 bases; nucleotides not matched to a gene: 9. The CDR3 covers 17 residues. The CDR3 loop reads CASSSRDRGSRNEKLFF. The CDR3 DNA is TGTGCCAGCAGCTCCCGGGACAGGGGCTCTCGTAATGAAAAACTGTTTTTT.

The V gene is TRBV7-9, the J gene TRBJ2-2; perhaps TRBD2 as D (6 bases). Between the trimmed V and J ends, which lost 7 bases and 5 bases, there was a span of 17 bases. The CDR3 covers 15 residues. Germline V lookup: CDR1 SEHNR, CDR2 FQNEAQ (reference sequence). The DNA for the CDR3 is TGTGCCAGCAACCAAGTGGGGGGTCGGACCGGGGAGCTGTTTTTT. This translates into CASNQVGGRTGELFF. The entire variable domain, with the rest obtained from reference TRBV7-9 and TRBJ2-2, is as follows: DTGVSQNPRHKITKRGQNVTFRCDPISEHNRLYWYRQTLGQGPEFLTYFQNEAQLEKSRLLSDRFSAERPKGSFSTLEIQRTEQGDSAMYLCASNQVGGRTGELFFGEGSRLTVL.

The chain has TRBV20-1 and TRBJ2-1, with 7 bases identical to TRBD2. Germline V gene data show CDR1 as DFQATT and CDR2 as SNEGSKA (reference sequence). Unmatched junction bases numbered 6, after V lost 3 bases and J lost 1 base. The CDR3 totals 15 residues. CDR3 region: CSASGRRGSYNEQFF. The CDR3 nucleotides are TGCAGTGCTAGTGGTCGGCGGGGGTCCTACAATGAGCAGTTCTTC.

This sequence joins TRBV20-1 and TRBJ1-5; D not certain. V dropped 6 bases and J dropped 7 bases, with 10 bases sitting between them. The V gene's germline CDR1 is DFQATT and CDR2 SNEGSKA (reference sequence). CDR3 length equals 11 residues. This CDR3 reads CSARATQPQHF. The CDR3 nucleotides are TGCAGTGCGCGGGCAACCCAGCCCCAGCATTTT.

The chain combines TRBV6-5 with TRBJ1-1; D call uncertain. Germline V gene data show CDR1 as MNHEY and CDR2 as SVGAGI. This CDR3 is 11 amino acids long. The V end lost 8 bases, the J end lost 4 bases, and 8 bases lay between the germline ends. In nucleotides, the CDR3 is TGTGCCAGCCTTCGGGGCACTGAAGCTTTCTTT. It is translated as CASLRGTEAFF.

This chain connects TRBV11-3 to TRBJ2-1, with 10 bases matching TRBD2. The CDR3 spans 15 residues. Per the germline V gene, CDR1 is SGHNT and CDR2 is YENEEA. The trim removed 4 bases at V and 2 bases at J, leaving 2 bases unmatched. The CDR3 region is CASSSGLAAYNEQFF. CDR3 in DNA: TGTGCCAGCAGCTCCGGACTAGCGGCCTACAATGAGCAGTTCTTC.

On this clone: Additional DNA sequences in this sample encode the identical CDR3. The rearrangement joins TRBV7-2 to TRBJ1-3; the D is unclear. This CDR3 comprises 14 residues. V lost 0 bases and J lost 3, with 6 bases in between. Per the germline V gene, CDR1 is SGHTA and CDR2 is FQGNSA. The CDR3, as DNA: TGTGCCAGCAGCTTAGCCGGGAGTGGAAACACCATATATTTT. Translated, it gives CASSLAGSGNTIYF. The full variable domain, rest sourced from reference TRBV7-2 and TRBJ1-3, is GAGVSQSPSNKVTEKGKDVELRCDPISGHTALYWYRQSLGQGLEFLIYFQGNSAPDKSGLPSDRFSAERTGGSVSTLTIQRTQQEDSAVYLCASSLAGSGNTIYFGEGSWLTVV.

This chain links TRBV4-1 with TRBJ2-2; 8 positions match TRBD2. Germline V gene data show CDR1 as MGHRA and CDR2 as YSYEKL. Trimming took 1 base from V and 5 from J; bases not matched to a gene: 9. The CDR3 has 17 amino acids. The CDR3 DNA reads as TGCGCCAGCAGCCAAGCTCGAGCGGGGGCGTGGACCGGGGAGCTGTTTTTT. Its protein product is CASSQARAGAWTGELFF.

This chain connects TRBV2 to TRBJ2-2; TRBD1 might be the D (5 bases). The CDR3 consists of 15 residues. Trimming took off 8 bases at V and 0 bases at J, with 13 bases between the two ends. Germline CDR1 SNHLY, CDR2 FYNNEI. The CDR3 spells CASLRGAANTGELFF. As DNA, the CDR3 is TGTGCCAGCCTTAGGGGTGCTGCGAACACCGGGGAGCTGTTTTTT.

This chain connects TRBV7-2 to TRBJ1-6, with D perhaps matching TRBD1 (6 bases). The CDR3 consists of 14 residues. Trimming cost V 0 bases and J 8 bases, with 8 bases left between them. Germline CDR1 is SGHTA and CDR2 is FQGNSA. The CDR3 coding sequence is TGTGCCAGCAGCTTAGCGCCAGGGGATTCACCCCTCCACTTT. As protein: CASSLAPGDSPLHF.

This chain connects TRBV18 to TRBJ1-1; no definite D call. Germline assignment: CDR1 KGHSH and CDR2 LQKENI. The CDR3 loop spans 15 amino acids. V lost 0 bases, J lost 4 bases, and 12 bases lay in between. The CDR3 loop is CASSPPRGGGTEAFF. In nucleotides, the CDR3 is TGTGCCAGCTCACCACCCCGGGGAGGCGGCACTGAAGCTTTCTTT.

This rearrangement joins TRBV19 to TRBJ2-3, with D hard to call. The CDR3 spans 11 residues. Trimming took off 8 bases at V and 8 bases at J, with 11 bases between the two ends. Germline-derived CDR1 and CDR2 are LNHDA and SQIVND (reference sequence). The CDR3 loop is CASANRFTQYF. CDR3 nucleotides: TGTGCCAGTGCGAACCGGTTTACGCAGTATTTT.

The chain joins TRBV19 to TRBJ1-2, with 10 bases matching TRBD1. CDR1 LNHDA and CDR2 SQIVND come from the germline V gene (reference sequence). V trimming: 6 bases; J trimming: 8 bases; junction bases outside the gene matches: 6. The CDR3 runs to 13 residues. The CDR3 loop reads CASSRQGAEGYTF. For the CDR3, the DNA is TGTGCCAGTAGCCGACAGGGGGCGGAGGGCTACACCTTC.

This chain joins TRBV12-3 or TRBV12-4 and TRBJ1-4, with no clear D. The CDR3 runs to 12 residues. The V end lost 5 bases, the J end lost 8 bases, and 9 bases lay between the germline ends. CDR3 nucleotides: TGTGCCAGCAGTACTCAGACAGAAAAACTGTTTTTT. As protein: CASSTQTEKLFF.

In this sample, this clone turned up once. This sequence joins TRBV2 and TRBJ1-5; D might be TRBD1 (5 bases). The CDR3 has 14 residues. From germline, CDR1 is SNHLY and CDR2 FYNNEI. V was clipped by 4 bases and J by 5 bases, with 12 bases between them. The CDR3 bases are TGTGCCAGCAGTGTGGGGCGGGGAGATCAGCCCCAGCATTTT. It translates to CASSVGRGDQPQHF.